This T cell receptor (beta chain) was recorded in a study of blood T cell repertoires in COVID-19. About the study: Donors of Cohort 3 who recovered were those that had two negative PCRs, clearance, or symptom resolution. Acute and convalescent COVID-19 samples came from the United States, Italy and Spain.

Participant-reported clinical history was the basis for cohort assignment. Profiling relied on immunoSEQ multiplex PCR, and the TCRdb table lists in-frame clones only, not all of them. The sample records fewer than 250,000 clones, around 86% being singletons. The CDR3 contains 14 residues. The V end lost 6 bases, the J end lost 2 bases, and 14 bases lay between the germline ends. Looked up from germline, CDR1 is LGHNT and CDR2 is FRNRAP. Sequencing was performed on PBMCs or T cells enriched from blood (not recorded which). V usage is TRBV12-5 and J usage is TRBJ2-7; TRBD1 might be the D (6 bases). The source is a man aged 25-45 years in a cohort exposed to, infected with or recovered from COVID-19 (not recorded which). The CDR3 region has the DNA TGTGCTAGTGGACATGGACAGCCTGCCTACGAGCAGTACTTC. It encodes CASGHGQPAYEQYF.